Presented here are 15 T cell receptor beta chains from one specimen sequenced in a study of cytomegalovirus exposure and HLA in healthy donors. The PCR made use of 60 Vbeta and 13 Jbeta primers. Generated by immunoSEQ multiplex PCR, the TCRdb table keeps only in-frame clones and is missing some. The table lists approximately 170,000 clones, about 77% of them singletons. What was sequenced was PBMCs. These receptors were taken from a man aged 18 to 30 in good health and CMV-seropositive.

The V gene is TRBV30, the J gene TRBJ1-3; D ambiguous. Germline V gene sequence: CDR1 GTSNPN, CDR2 SVGIG (reference sequence). V lost 0 bases and J 1 base, leaving 19 bases between the germline ends. The CDR3 has 18 amino acids. The CDR3 bases are TGTGCCTGGAGTGTCCCCGGCGAGACACCCTCGTCTGGAAACACCATATATTTT. Translated, it gives CAWSVPGETPSSGNTIYF.

The V and J genes are TRBV18 and TRBJ1-3; D is uncertain. Trimming pared 1 base from V and 0 bases from J, leaving 13 bases between. The CDR3 extends over 17 amino acids. Germline values: CDR1 KGHSH, CDR2 LQKENI. The CDR3 DNA follows: TGTGCCAGCTCACCACTCCCTTCACAGAGCTCTGGAAACACCATATATTTT. This encodes CASSPLPSQSSGNTIYF.

The chain couples TRBV7-6 to TRBJ2-1, with D possibly being TRBD2 (7 bases). V was trimmed by 1 base and J by 6 bases, leaving 10 bases between them. The CDR3 contains 14 residues. The V gene's germline CDR1 is SGHVS and CDR2 FNYEAQ. This CDR3 reads CASSLVGGPNEQFF. In DNA form, the CDR3 reads TGTGCCAGCAGCTTAGTGGGGGGGCCCAATGAGCAGTTCTTC. Supplemented by reference TRBV7-6 and TRBJ2-1, the full variable domain reads GAGVSQSPRYKVTKRGQDVALRCDPISGHVSLYWYRQALGQGPEFLTYFNYEAQQDKSGLPNDRFSAERPEGSISTLTIQRTEQRDSAMYRCASSLVGGPNEQFFGPGTRLTVL.

This clone occurred once. V gene TRBV10-1 combines with J gene TRBJ2-1, with D tentatively TRBD2 (6 bases). Between the trimmed V and J ends, which lost 0 bases and 6 bases, there was a span of 15 bases. The CDR3 is 16 amino acids. From germline, CDR1 is WNHNN and CDR2 SYGVQD (reference sequence). The CDR3 reads CASSESGWRELNEQFF. As DNA, the CDR3 is TGCGCCAGCAGTGAGTCTGGATGGAGGGAGCTCAATGAGCAGTTCTTC.

This clone has just a few counts. The chain links TRBV10-3 to TRBJ2-4; D remains unclear. V was trimmed by 3 bases and J by 0 bases, leaving 15 bases between them. CDR3 length: 17 amino acids. Germline CDR1 reads ENHRY; CDR2 reads SYGVKD. CDR3 in DNA: TGTGCCATCAGTGACGCAAACGAACCAGTAGCCAAAAACATTCAGTACTTC. It translates to CAISDANEPVAKNIQYF.

The chain combines TRBV6-1 with TRBJ2-1; D is perhaps TRBD2 (5 bases). Trimming removed 11 bases at V and 5 bases at J, with 13 bases between. CDR3 length: 12 amino acids. CDR1 is MNHNS, CDR2 SASEGT, per germline. The CDR3 DNA follows: TGTGCCGCGAGGGAATTCCACAATGAGCAGTTCTTC. Translated: CAAREFHNEQFF.

The V gene is TRBV6-4, the J gene TRBJ2-7, with 7 bases lining up with TRBD1. The CDR3 contains 15 residues. V lost 3 bases, J lost 5 bases, and 10 bases stayed unmatched. Looked up from germline, CDR1 is MRHNA and CDR2 is SNTAGT. This CDR3 reads CASSDRRDRVHEQYF. Written as DNA, the CDR3 is TGTGCCAGCAGTGATCGACGAGACAGGGTCCACGAGCAGTACTTC.

The chain recombines TRBV5-5 with TRBJ2-3; D is perhaps TRBD2 (5 bases). Germline V gene lookup returns CDR1 SGHKS and CDR2 YYEKEE (reference sequence). The CDR3 contains 16 residues. Trimming took 6 bases from V and 0 from J, leaving 17 bases between them. The CDR3 loop is CASKLNRDVSTDTQYF. The CDR3 region has the DNA TGTGCCAGCAAACTGAACCGGGATGTAAGCACAGATACGCAGTATTTT.

This sequence joins TRBV21-1 and TRBJ1-1; the D call in the table, TRBD1, was not verified against the DNA. TRBV21-1 is described as a pseudogene. This CDR3 contains 14 residues. CDR3 DNA: TGTGCCAGCAGGGACAGGGAAGAGAACACTGAAGCTTTCTTT. It encodes CASRDREENTEAFF.

Details on this clone: Distinct nucleotide sequences in the sample also encode this CDR3. The chain combines TRBV21-1 with TRBJ1-1; no DNA check was done on the table's D call, TRBD1. TRBV21-1 is a listed pseudogene. This CDR3 region has 17 residues. The CDR3 is CASSKGPPTWGALEAFF. In DNA form, the CDR3 reads TGTGCCAGCAGCAAAGGACCGCCTACATGGGGCGCCCTTGAAGCTTTCTTT.

The chain has TRBV6-5 and TRBJ2-7, with TRBD1 identical over 8 bases. V shed 5 bases, J shed 7 bases, and the junction held 7 bases outside the gene matches. The CDR3 is 13 amino acids. Germline values: CDR1 MNHEY, CDR2 SVGAGI. The CDR3: CASSDAGGYEQYF. CDR3 nucleotide sequence: TGTGCCAGCAGTGATGCAGGGGGCTATGAGCAGTACTTC.

The gene calls are TRBV13 and TRBJ2-3; 9 positions match TRBD2. Trimming took 5 bases from V and 6 from J; bases not matched to a gene: 9. The CDR3 has 15 amino acids. Germline V gene data show CDR1 as PRHDT and CDR2 as FYEKMQ (reference sequence). The CDR3 sequence is CASSHGRGGLDTQYF. The CDR3 DNA reads as TGTGCCAGCAGCCATGGGCGGGGGGGTTTGGATACGCAGTATTTT.

This rearrangement joins TRBV5-1 to TRBJ2-1, with 8 nucleotides matching TRBD1. CDR1 and CDR2 (germline): SGHRS, YFSETQ. J was trimmed by 6 bases and V by 6 bases; bases with no gene match: 14. The CDR3 totals 16 residues. The CDR3 sequence is CASNLAPQGASNEQFF. Written as DNA, the CDR3 is TGCGCCAGCAACCTCGCCCCGCAGGGGGCTAGCAATGAGCAGTTCTTC.

With regard to this clone: A read error may account for a junction end that differs from germline. J is TRBJ1-1 and V is TRBV27; the D gene is possibly TRBD1 (5 bases). The length of the CDR3 is 13 residues. Germline V gene lookup returns CDR1 MNHEY and CDR2 SMNVEV (reference sequence). CDR3 region: CASSSHKDTEAFF. Here the CDR3 DNA reads TGTGCCAGCAGTTCGCATAAGGACACTGAGGCTTTCTTT.

This clone has only one observation. Other DNA sequences within the sample encode an identical CDR3. The gene calls are TRBV28 and TRBJ1-4; D is possibly TRBD1 (5 bases). V lost 6 bases, J lost 3 bases, and 14 bases lay in between. CDR1 is MDHEN and CDR2 is SYDVKM in the germline V gene. The CDR3 sequence is 15 residues long. CDR3 DNA: TGTGCCAGCAGCACCTTAGGAGGGGCTAATGAAAAACTGTTTTTT. Encoded protein: CASSTLGGANEKLFF.